These 16 T cell receptor beta chains were sequenced from one sample in a study of CD8 T cells in ankylosing spondylitis. MiXCR, applied by TCRdb to the 5' RACE reads, yields one record per CDR3 protein. The data contain about 250,000 distinct CDR3 sequences, roughly a third of them seen just once; the ten biggest clones take up 4% to 5%. The source material was blood, either unsorted or a sorted T cell fraction (not recorded which). The origin of the receptors is a male donor with ankylosing spondylitis or in good health (not recorded which).

This chain connects TRBV6-5 to TRBJ1-5; tentative D call: TRBD1 (6 bases). Germline V gene sequence: CDR1 MNHEY, CDR2 SVGAGI. This CDR3 has 14 residues. With 2 bases removed from V and 7 bases from J, the gap between germline ends came to 12 bases. The CDR3 region has the DNA TGTGCCAGCAGTTACGGGGTAGGGGGGCAGCCCCAGCATTTT. It specifies CASSYGVGGQPQHF.

This clonotype was picked up a small number of times. CDR3 residues: CASRPIRGGGYTF. In DNA, the CDR3 is TGTGCCAGCAGACCGATCAGGGGTGGCGGCTACACCTTC. The genes are TRBV12-3 or TRBV12-4 and TRBJ1-2; D possibly corresponds to TRBD1 (6 bases). The CDR3 length is 13 residues. V was shortened by 6 bases and J by 8 bases, with 16 bases between the two germline ends.

This clonotype was seen a single time. V and J are TRBV12-3 or TRBV12-4 and TRBJ2-1, with TRBD2 matching over 7 bases. The CDR3 runs 16 residues. Unmatched junction bases numbered 13, after V lost 7 bases and J lost 4 bases. CDR3 DNA sequence: TGTGCCAGCAATCACCTCAGCGGGAAGCCGTACAATGAGCAGTTCTTC. Protein product: CASNHLSGKPYNEQFF.

The genes are TRBV5-8 and TRBJ1-1; TRBD1 agrees at 10 bases. The length of the CDR3 is 11 residues. From germline, CDR1 is SGHTS and CDR2 YDEGEE. Trimming took 2 bases from V and 13 from J; bases not matched to a gene: 2. The CDR3 nucleotides read TGTGCCAGCAGCTTTGACAGGGGGCATTTCTTT. Protein: CASSFDRGHFF. The whole variable domain, filled in from reference TRBV5-8 and TRBJ1-1, reads EAGVTQSPTHLIKTRGQQATLRCSPISGHTSVYWYQQALGLGLQFLLWYDEGEERNRGNFPPRFSGRQFPNYSSELNVNALELEDSALYLCASSFDRGHFFGQGTRLTVV.

This clonotype was seen a handful of times. This rearrangement joins TRBV7-2 to TRBJ2-3; D may match TRBD1 or TRBD2 (6 bases each). The CDR3 has 15 amino acids. The V end was cut by 5 bases, the J end by 1 base, with 13 bases between. Germline V gene lookup returns CDR1 SGHTA and CDR2 FQGNSA. CDR3 DNA sequence: TGTGCCAGCAGCCGCGGAGGGGGGCGCACAGATACGCAGTATTTT. As protein: CASSRGGGRTDTQYF.

This clonotype has more than one count but fewer than ten. The chain links TRBV20-1 to TRBJ1-4; D remains unclear. The CDR3 covers 15 residues. From germline, CDR1 is DFQATT and CDR2 SNEGSKA (reference sequence). V was pared by 3 bases and J by 0 bases, with 11 bases between. Written as DNA, the CDR3 is TGCAGTGCTAGGAAGACCCATGCAACTAATGAAAAACTGTTTTTT. Translating it yields CSARKTHATNEKLFF.

This clonotype has just a few counts. V usage is TRBV5-1 and J usage is TRBJ2-1; 9 bases match TRBD2. The CDR3 contains 15 residues. Germline-derived CDR1 and CDR2 are SGHRS and YFSETQ. The trim removed 2 bases at V and 10 bases at J, leaving 10 bases unmatched. CDR3 DNA sequence: TGCGCCAGCAGCTTAACTAGCGGGCCCTTTCGGGAGCAGTTCTTC. Amino acid sequence: CASSLTSGPFREQFF.

This clonotype has just a few counts. V gene TRBV5-6 combines with J gene TRBJ2-5, with a weak D call TRBD1 (6 bases). The CDR3 covers 14 residues. Trimming removed 4 bases at V and 2 bases at J, with 12 bases between. Germline V gene lookup returns CDR1 SGHDT and CDR2 YYEEEE. CDR3 sequence (DNA): TGTGCCAGCAGCCTCGGACAGAAACAAGAGACCCAGTACTTC. Translation: CASSLGQKQETQYF.

Only one count was recorded for this clonotype. The V gene is TRBV29-1, the J gene TRBJ1-1; 7 nucleotides agree with TRBD1. The CDR3 contains 12 residues. V lost 8 bases, J lost 6 bases, and 9 bases stayed unmatched. The germline V gene has CDR1 SQVTM and CDR2 ANQGSEA. The CDR3 is CSTNRQGAEAFF. Here the CDR3 DNA reads TGCAGCACAAACCGGCAGGGGGCTGAAGCTTTCTTT. The full variable domain, with the rest looked up from reference TRBV29-1 and TRBJ1-1, is SAVISQKPSRDICQRGTSLTIQCQVDSQVTMMFWYRQQPGQSLTLIATANQGSEATYESGFVIDKFPISRPNLTFSTLTVSNMSPEDSSIYLCSTNRQGAEAFFGQGTRLTVV.

V is TRBV10-3 and J is TRBJ2-5, with TRBD1 as a possible D gene (6 bases). V gave up 4 bases and J gave up 1 base, with 19 bases separating them. Germline V gene data show CDR1 as ENHRY and CDR2 as SYGVKD. The CDR3 is 17 residues long. CDR3 sequence reads: CAISALLDREFQETQYF. CDR3 DNA: TGTGCCATCAGTGCCCTACTGGACAGAGAATTCCAAGAGACCCAGTACTTC.

In its sample, this clonotype was seen a few times. This rearrangement joins TRBV7-9 to TRBJ2-2; the D is unclear. Germline lookup yields CDR1 SEHNR and CDR2 FQNEAQ (reference sequence). V lost 2 bases to trimming and J lost 7 bases, with 8 bases between them. The CDR3 length is 13 residues. This CDR3 reads CASSLIDVGELFF. Here the CDR3 DNA reads TGTGCCAGCAGCTTAATAGACGTCGGGGAGCTGTTTTTT. Supplemented by reference TRBV7-9 and TRBJ2-2, the full variable domain reads DTGVSQNPRHKITKRGQNVTFRCDPISEHNRLYWYRQTLGQGPEFLTYFQNEAQLEKSRLLSDRFSAERPKGSFSTLEIQRTEQGDSAMYLCASSLIDVGELFFGEGSRLTVL.

The table lists this clonotype with a few counts. The chain employs TRBV29-1 and TRBJ2-4; 11 nucleotides agree with TRBD2. V trimming: 6 bases; J trimming: 0 bases; junction bases outside the gene matches: 1. Germline V gives CDR1 SQVTM, CDR2 ANQGSEA. The CDR3 totals 14 residues. In DNA, the CDR3 is TGCAGCGTGACTAGCGGGGAAGCCAAAAACATTCAGTACTTC. Its protein product is CSVTSGEAKNIQYF.

This clonotype is a singleton in its sample. The V and J genes are TRBV7-9 and TRBJ2-7, with D perhaps TRBD1 (6 bases). The CDR3 loop spans 16 amino acids. From germline, CDR1 is SEHNR and CDR2 FQNEAQ (reference sequence). Trimming took off 5 bases at V and 4 bases at J, with 21 bases between the two ends. The CDR3, as DNA: TGTGCCAGCAGCCCCACACCCCTGGGGGCCTCGTACGAGCAGTACTTC. It specifies CASSPTPLGASYEQYF.

This clonotype was seen only a few times. The rearrangement joins TRBV9 to TRBJ1-3, with D tentatively TRBD1 (6 bases). This CDR3 has 17 residues. Trimming took off 0 bases at V and 7 bases at J, with 20 bases between the two ends. Germline values: CDR1 SGDLS, CDR2 YYNGEE. The CDR3 DNA follows: TGTGCCAGCAGCGTAGAGGACAGTTGGCCCTCTAGGAACACCATATATTTT. This gives the protein CASSVEDSWPSRNTIYF.

There are a few counts of this clonotype. The V call is TRBV20-1, the J call TRBJ2-4; D gene uncertain. Between the trimmed V and J ends, which lost 2 bases and 0 bases, there was a span of 11 bases. The V gene's germline CDR1 is DFQATT and CDR2 SNEGSKA (reference sequence). The CDR3 has 15 amino acids. The CDR3 DNA reads as TGCAGTGCTAGAAATAGGCCCGAAGCCAAAAACATTCAGTACTTC. Translated: CSARNRPEAKNIQYF.

This clonotype was picked up a small number of times. The V gene is TRBV6-1, the J gene TRBJ2-3; 9 positions agree with TRBD2. The CDR3 length is 16 residues. CDR1 is MNHNS and CDR2 is SASEGT in the germline V gene. The junction had 8 bases not matched to a gene; V was cut back by 7 bases and J by 0 bases. In DNA, the CDR3 is TGTGCCAGCAAGGCTGGACTAGCGACGAGCACAGATACGCAGTATTTT. It codes for CASKAGLATSTDTQYF.